Below, one T cell receptor (beta chain) is given with its context. Its target is unknown. The data were taken from a study of post-analysis software for immune sequencing data. Built from TCR beta cDNA, the libraries had unique molecular identifiers in them. TCRdb re-called the PCR reads with MiXCR, one entry per CDR3 protein. The top ten clones hold 6.5% to 8% of a sample with roughly 430,000 distinct CDR3 sequences, less than 40% of them seen once. This CDR3 is 16 amino acids long. V was pared by 8 bases and J by 10 bases, with 24 bases between. The germline V gene has CDR1 SGHTA and CDR2 FQGNSA. The study's findings and limits: Four or five TRBV segments, TRBV5-6, TRBV5-1 and TRBV20-1 among them, were found more frequent in patients than controls.

The sequence was obtained from a girl aged 2 to 10 with multiple sclerosis. The sequenced sample was blood. The V gene is TRBV7-2, the J gene TRBJ1-6; D is unclear. The CDR3 loop reads CASRRREAGPGSPLHF. CDR3 in DNA: TGTGCCAGCCGCAGACGTGAGGCGGGCCCGGGGTCACCCCTCCACTTT.